This T cell receptor (beta chain) originates from a study of cytomegalovirus exposure and HLA in healthy donors. Primers: 60 Vbeta forward and 13 Jbeta reverse. Produced via immunoSEQ multiplex PCR; TCRdb's table is partial and in-frame only. Across roughly 70,000 clones, the top ten clones capture approximately 7.5% of the sample. This CDR3 has 13 residues. Trimming took 5 bases from V and 5 from J, leaving 12 bases between them. The germline gives CDR1 SGHDN, CDR2 FVKESK. The chain employs TRBV14 and TRBJ1-2, with D possibly matching TRBD1 (6 bases). The TCR was taken from a female donor in good health and CMV-seropositive. Input material: PBMCs. CDR3 DNA: TGTGCCAGCAGCGGGGGCACCATGTATGGCTACACCTTC. Its translation is CASSGGTMYGYTF.